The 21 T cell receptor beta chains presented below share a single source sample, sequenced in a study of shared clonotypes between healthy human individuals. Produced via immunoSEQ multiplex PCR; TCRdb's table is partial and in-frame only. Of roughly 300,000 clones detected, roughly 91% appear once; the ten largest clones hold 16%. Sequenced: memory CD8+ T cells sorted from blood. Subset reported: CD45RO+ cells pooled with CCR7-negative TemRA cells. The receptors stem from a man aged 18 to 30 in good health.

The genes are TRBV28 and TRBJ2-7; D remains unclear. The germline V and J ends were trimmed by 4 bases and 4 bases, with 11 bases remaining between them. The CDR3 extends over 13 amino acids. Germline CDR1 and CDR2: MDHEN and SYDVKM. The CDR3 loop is CASSYGDGYEQYF. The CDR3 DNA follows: TGTGCCAGCAGTTATGGGGATGGGTACGAGCAGTACTTC.

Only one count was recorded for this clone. The CDR3 coding sequence is TGTGCCAGCAGTGTAACGGGACATAGCTACGAGCAGTACTTC. Amino acids: CASSVTGHSYEQYF. The rearrangement joins TRBV6-1 to TRBJ2-7; tentative D call: TRBD1 (6 bases). Trimming shortened V by 4 bases and J by 3 bases, and 13 bases separated the two germline ends. This CDR3 comprises 14 residues. From germline, CDR1 is MNHNS and CDR2 SASEGT.

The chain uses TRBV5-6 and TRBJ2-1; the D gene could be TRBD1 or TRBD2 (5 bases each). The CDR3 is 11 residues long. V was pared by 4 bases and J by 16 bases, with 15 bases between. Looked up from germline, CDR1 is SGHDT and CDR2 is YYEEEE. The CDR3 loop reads CASSGGVQEFF. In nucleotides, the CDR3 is TGTGCCAGCAGCGGGGGAGTACAGGAATTCTTC.

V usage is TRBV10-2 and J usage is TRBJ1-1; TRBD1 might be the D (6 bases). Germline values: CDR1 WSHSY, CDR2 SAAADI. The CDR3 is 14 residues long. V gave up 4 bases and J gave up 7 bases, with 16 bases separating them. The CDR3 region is CASSVLTGGFEAFF. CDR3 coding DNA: TGCGCCAGCAGTGTACTGACGGGGGGCTTTGAAGCTTTCTTT.

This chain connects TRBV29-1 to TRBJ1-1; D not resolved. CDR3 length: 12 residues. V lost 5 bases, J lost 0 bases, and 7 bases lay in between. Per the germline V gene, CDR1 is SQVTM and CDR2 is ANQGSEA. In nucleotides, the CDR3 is TGCAGCGTTTCGGGGTTGAACACTGAAGCTTTCTTT. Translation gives CSVSGLNTEAFF. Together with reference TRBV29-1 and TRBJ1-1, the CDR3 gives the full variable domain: SAVISQKPSRDICQRGTSLTIQCQVDSQVTMMFWYRQQPGQSLTLIATANQGSEATYESGFVIDKFPISRPNLTFSTLTVSNMSPEDSSIYLCSVSGLNTEAFFGQGTRLTVV.

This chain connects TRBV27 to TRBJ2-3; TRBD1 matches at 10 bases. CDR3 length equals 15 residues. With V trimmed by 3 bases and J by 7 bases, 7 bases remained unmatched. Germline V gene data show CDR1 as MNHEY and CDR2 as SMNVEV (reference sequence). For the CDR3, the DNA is TGTGCCAGCAGTTTCTTAGGACAGGGGGGAAATACGCAGTATTTT. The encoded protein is CASSFLGQGGNTQYF.

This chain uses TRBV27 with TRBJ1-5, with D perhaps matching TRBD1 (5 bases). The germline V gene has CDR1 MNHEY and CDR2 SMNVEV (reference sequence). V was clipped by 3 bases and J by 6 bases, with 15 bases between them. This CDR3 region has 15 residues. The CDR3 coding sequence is TGTGCCAGCAGTTTTTTTAGCGGGGGAGGTCAGCCCCAGCATTTT. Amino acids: CASSFFSGGGQPQHF.

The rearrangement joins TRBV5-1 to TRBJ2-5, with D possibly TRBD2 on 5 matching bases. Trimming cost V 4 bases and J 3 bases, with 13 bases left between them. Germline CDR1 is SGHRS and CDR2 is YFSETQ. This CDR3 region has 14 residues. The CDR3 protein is CASSPVGVEETQYF. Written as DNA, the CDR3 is TGCGCCAGCAGCCCGGTCGGGGTGGAAGAGACCCAGTACTTC. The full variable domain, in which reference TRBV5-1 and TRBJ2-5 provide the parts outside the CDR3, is KAGVTQTPRYLIKTRGQQVTLSCSPISGHRSVSWYQQTPGQGLQFLFEYFSETQRNKGNFPGRFSGRQFSNSRSEMNVSTLELGDSALYLCASSPVGVEETQYFGPGTRLLVL.

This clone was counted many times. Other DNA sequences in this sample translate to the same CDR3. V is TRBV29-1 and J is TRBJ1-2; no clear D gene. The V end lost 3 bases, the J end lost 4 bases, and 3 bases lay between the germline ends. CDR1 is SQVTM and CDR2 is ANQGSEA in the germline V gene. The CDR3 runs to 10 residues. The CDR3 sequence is CSVDSYGYTF. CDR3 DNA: TGCAGCGTTGACTCCTATGGCTACACCTTC.

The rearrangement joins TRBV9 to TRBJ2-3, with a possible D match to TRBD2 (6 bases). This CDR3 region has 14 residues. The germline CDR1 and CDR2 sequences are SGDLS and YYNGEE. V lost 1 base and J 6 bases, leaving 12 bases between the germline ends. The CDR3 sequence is CASSVWRAGDTQYF. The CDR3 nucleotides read TGTGCCAGCAGCGTATGGAGGGCCGGGGATACGCAGTATTTT.

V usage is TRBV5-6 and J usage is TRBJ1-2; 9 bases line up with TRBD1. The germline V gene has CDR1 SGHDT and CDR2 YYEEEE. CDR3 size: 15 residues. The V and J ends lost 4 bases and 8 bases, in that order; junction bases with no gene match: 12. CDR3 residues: CASSAPTGGYSGYTF. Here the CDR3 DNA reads TGTGCCAGCAGCGCGCCGACAGGGGGATATAGCGGCTACACCTTC. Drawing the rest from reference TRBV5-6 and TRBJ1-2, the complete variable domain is DAGVTQSPTHLIKTRGQQVTLRCSPKSGHDTVSWYQQALGQGPQFIFQYYEEEERQRGNFPDRFSGHQFPNYSSELNVNALLLGDSALYLCASSAPTGGYSGYTFGSGTRLTVV.

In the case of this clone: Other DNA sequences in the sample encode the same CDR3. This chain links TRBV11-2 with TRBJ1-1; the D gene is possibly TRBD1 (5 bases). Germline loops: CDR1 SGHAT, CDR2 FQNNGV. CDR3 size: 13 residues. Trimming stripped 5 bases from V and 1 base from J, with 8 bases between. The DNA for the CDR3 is TGTGCCAGCAGCCTAGGGGCGAACACTGAAGCTTTCTTT. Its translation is CASSLGANTEAFF.

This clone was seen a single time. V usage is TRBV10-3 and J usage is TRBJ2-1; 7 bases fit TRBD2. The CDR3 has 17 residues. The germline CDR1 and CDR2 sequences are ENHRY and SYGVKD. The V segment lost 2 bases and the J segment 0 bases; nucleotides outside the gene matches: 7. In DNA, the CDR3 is TGTGCCATCAGTGAGATACAAGCGGGATACTCCTACAATGAGCAGTTCTTC. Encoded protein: CAISEIQAGYSYNEQFF.

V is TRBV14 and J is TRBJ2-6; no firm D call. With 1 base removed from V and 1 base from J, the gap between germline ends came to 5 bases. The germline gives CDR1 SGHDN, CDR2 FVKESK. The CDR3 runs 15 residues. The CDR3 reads CASSQVPSGANVLTF. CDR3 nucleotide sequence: TGTGCCAGCAGCCAAGTCCCTTCTGGGGCCAACGTCCTGACTTTC. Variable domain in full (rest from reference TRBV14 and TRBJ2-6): EAGVTQFPSHSVIEKGQTVTLRCDPISGHDNLYWYRRVMGKEIKFLLHFVKESKQDESGMPNNRFLAERTGGTYSTLKVQPAELEDSGVYFCASSQVPSGANVLTFGAGSRLTVL.

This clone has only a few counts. CDR3 sequence (DNA): TGTGCCAGTAGTGAGGCGTCGAGCTCCTATAATTCACCCCTCCACTTT. This gives the protein CASSEASSSYNSPLHF. The chain links TRBV19 to TRBJ1-6; D unresolved. The germline V gene encodes CDR1 LNHDA and CDR2 SQIVND (reference sequence). V was clipped by 5 bases and J by 0 bases, with 11 bases between them. CDR3 length equals 16 residues.

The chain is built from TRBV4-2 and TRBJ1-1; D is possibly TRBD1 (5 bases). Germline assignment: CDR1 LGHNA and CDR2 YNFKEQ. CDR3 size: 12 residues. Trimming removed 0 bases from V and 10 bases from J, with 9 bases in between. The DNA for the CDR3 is TGTGCCAGCAGCCAAGATTACAGGTCAGCTTTCTTT. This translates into CASSQDYRSAFF.

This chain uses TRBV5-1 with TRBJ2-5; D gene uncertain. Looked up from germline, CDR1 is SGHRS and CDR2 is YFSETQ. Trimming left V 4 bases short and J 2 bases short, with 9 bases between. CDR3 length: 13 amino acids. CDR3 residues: CASSPKTQETQYF. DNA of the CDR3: TGCGCCAGCAGCCCAAAGACGCAAGAGACCCAGTACTTC.

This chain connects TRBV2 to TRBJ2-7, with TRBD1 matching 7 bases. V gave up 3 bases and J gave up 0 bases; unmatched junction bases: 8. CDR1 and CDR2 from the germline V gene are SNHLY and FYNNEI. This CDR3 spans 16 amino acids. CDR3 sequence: CASSDHRDSLSYEQYF. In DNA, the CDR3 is TGTGCCAGCAGTGATCATCGGGACAGCCTCTCCTACGAGCAGTACTTC. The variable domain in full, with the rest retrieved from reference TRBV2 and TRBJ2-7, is EPEVTQTPSHQVTQMGQEVILRCVPISNHLYFYWYRQILGQKVEFLVSFYNNEISEKSEIFDDQFSVERPDGSNFTLKIRSTKLEDSAMYFCASSDHRDSLSYEQYFGPGTRLTVT.

The CDR3 loop is CASSIGLAGVVPLEQYF. In DNA, the CDR3 is TGTGCCAGCAGCATAGGACTAGCGGGAGTGGTCCCCCTCGAGCAGTACTTC. The chain employs TRBV5-6 and TRBJ2-7; 13 positions agree with TRBD2. V lost 4 bases and J lost 6; bases outside the gene matches: 13. CDR3 size: 17 residues. The germline CDR1 and CDR2 sequences are SGHDT and YYEEEE.

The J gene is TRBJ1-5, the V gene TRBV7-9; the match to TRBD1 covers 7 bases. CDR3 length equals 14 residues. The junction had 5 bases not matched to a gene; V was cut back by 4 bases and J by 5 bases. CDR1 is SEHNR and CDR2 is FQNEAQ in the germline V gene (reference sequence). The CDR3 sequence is CASSSDRVHQPQHF. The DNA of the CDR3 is TGTGCCAGCAGCTCAGACAGGGTCCATCAGCCCCAGCATTTT.

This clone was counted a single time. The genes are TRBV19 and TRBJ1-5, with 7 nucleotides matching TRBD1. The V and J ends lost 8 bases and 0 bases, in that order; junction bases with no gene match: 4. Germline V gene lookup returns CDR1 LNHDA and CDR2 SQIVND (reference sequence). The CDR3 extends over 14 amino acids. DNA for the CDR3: TGTGCCAGTCTGCGGACAGGTAGCAATCAGCCCCAGCATTTT. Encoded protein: CASLRTGSNQPQHF.